A single sample gave rise to the 26 T cell receptor beta chains below, sequenced in a study of blood T cell repertoires in COVID-19 (dated by TCRdb to between 2020 and 2021). The library relied on the immunoSEQ multiplex PCR assay. TCRdb took this table from immuneACCESS and kept in-frame rearrangements with V and J called. Such tables lack part of the clones; where checked against another copy, unresolved V genes explain under half of the gap, and the rest is unexplained. A total of fewer than 250,000 clones appear in this sample, approximately 86% of them only once. The ten largest clonotypes hold around 5.9% of the sample. Sequences were obtained from peripheral blood. These TCRs come from a human donor in a cohort sampled during active COVID-19.

The gene calls are TRBV19 and TRBJ1-2, with TRBD1 identical over 9 bases. Unmatched junction bases numbered 13, after V lost 6 bases and J lost 8 bases. Germline CDR1 and CDR2: LNHDA and SQIVND (reference sequence). CDR3 length: 15 residues. CDR3 DNA: TGTGCCAGTAGAAGGGACAGGGTGTCCTATGGGGGCTACACCTTC. Translating gives CASRRDRVSYGGYTF. Filled out from reference TRBV19 and TRBJ1-2, the complete variable domain reads DGGITQSPKYLFRKEGQNVTLSCEQNLNHDAMYWYRQDPGQGLRLIYYSQIVNDFQKGDIAEGYSVSREKKESFPLTVTSAQKNPTAFYLCASRRDRVSYGGYTFGSGTRLTVV.

CDR3 DNA: TGCGCCAGCAGCTTAGGGGAATACTATGGCTACACCTTC. As protein: CASSLGEYYGYTF. The V call is TRBV5-1, the J call TRBJ1-2; TRBD1 is a possible D gene (5 bases). This CDR3 has 13 amino acids. Germline assignment: CDR1 SGHRS and CDR2 YFSETQ. V was shortened by 2 bases and J by 3 bases, with 8 bases between the two germline ends.

The chain has TRBV10-3 and TRBJ1-4; D is ambiguous. The CDR3 has 14 residues. Germline assignment: CDR1 ENHRY and CDR2 SYGVKD. Trimming shortened V by 3 bases and J by 0 bases, and 5 bases separated the two germline ends. DNA of the CDR3: TGTGCCATCAGTGACAGTGCAACTAATGAAAAACTGTTTTTT. Translation gives CAISDSATNEKLFF.

This clone was seen repeatedly, ten times or more. The rearrangement joins TRBV18 to TRBJ1-4, with D unclear. CDR1 is KGHSH, CDR2 LQKENI, per germline. With 3 bases removed from V and 8 bases from J, the gap between germline ends came to 10 bases. The CDR3 runs to 13 residues. The CDR3 DNA reads as TGTGCCAGCTCACCCTATTTGGAGGAAAAACTGTTTTTT. This translates into CASSPYLEEKLFF.

The chain couples TRBV29-1 to TRBJ2-3; tentatively, D is TRBD2 (6 bases). CDR3 length: 14 residues. Trimming removed 5 bases at V and 1 base at J, with 13 bases between. CDR1 and CDR2 (germline): SQVTM, ANQGSEA. As DNA, the CDR3 is TGCAGCGTTAAGCGGGCCGGAGGCACAGATACGCAGTATTTT. It is translated as CSVKRAGGTDTQYF.

The rearrangement uses TRBV10-1 and TRBJ2-7; TRBD1 agrees at 10 bases. V dropped 6 bases and J dropped 5; count of bases not matched to a gene: 10. Germline V CDR1 and CDR2: WNHNN, SYGVQD (reference sequence). The CDR3 has 15 residues. The CDR3 reads CASSDRTGGLNEQYF. CDR3 sequence (DNA): TGCGCCAGCAGCGACCGGACAGGGGGTTTAAACGAGCAGTACTTC.

The CDR3 sequence is CASSSSGRWGTDTQYF. The CDR3 nucleotides read TGTGCCAGCAGCAGTTCCGGGAGATGGGGCACAGATACGCAGTATTTT. J is TRBJ2-3 and V is TRBV5-8; D is perhaps TRBD2 (6 bases). CDR3 length: 16 amino acids. V lost 4 bases, J lost 1 base, and 16 bases lay in between. Per germline, CDR1 SGHTS and CDR2 YDEGEE.

The V call is TRBV27, the J call TRBJ2-7, with 7 bases that match TRBD1. The CDR3 totals 13 residues. V was clipped by 5 bases and J by 3 bases; unmatched bases: 4. Per the germline V gene, CDR1 is MNHEY and CDR2 is SMNVEV (reference sequence). In nucleotides, the CDR3 is TGTGCCAGCAGTCTAGGGACAGACTACGAGCAGTACTTC. The encoded protein is CASSLGTDYEQYF.

This sequence joins TRBV6-5 and TRBJ1-2; no clear D gene. The CDR3 consists of 15 residues. Germline CDR1 and CDR2: MNHEY and SVGAGI. V gave up 0 bases and J gave up 3 bases, with 11 bases separating them. The CDR3 reads CASSYSREGDYGYTF. Here the CDR3 DNA reads TGTGCCAGCAGTTACTCGAGGGAGGGAGACTATGGCTACACCTTC.

The chain recombines TRBV2 with TRBJ2-3, with 12 bases matching TRBD2. V shed 6 bases and J 2 bases; nucleotides not matched to a gene: 6. The CDR3 length is 16 residues. Germline V lookup: CDR1 SNHLY, CDR2 FYNNEI. CDR3 protein: CASSGGLAGNTDTQYF. In DNA, the CDR3 is TGTGCCAGCAGCGGCGGACTAGCGGGGAACACAGATACGCAGTATTTT.

V usage is TRBV6-6 and J usage is TRBJ2-1, with TRBD2 matching over 15 bases. V shed 5 bases, J shed 6 bases, and the junction held 8 bases outside the gene matches. The CDR3 consists of 17 residues. Germline assignment: CDR1 MNHNY and CDR2 SVGAGI (reference sequence). Written as DNA, the CDR3 is TGTGCCAGCAGTCAACCCTCGGGACTAGCGGGAGGCAATGAGCAGTTCTTC. Its protein product is CASSQPSGLAGGNEQFF.

This chain uses TRBV11-3 with TRBJ2-3; a weak D match, TRBD2 (8 bases). Between the trimmed V and J ends, which lost 11 bases and 2 bases, there was a span of 20 bases. CDR1 and CDR2 (germline): SGHNT, YENEEA. This CDR3 has 15 residues. The CDR3 reads CASQGVAGNTDTQYF. In nucleotides, the CDR3 is TGTGCCTCCCAGGGGGTAGCGGGAAACACAGATACGCAGTATTTT.

This chain links TRBV5-1 with TRBJ2-1; TRBD2 matches 8 bases. J lost 7 bases, V lost 7 bases, and 7 bases had no gene match. In germline, CDR1 is SGHRS, CDR2 YFSETQ. This CDR3 is built from 13 residues. As DNA, the CDR3 is TGCGCCAGCGGACTAGCCGGTGGAAATGAGCAGTTCTTC. Its protein is CASGLAGGNEQFF.

Written as DNA, the CDR3 is TGTGCCAGTAGTAATGTGGTCGGGGAGACCCAGTACTTC. It codes for CASSNVVGETQYF. The chain recombines TRBV19 with TRBJ2-5; D gene uncertain. Trimming removed 4 bases at V and 5 bases at J, with 11 bases between. Germline lookup yields CDR1 LNHDA and CDR2 SQIVND (reference sequence). The CDR3 consists of 13 residues.

This clone came up a few times. The chain recombines TRBV27 with TRBJ1-1; TRBD1 might be the D (6 bases). V was clipped by 5 bases and J by 5 bases, with 18 bases between them. The CDR3 is 15 amino acids. Germline assignment: CDR1 MNHEY and CDR2 SMNVEV (reference sequence). The CDR3 nucleotides are TGTGCCAGCAGTAGAGTGGACAGCCGAGGGACTGAAGCTTTCTTT. Translating it yields CASSRVDSRGTEAFF.

V is TRBV3-1 (or the pseudogene TRBV3-2) and J is TRBJ1-1, with 8 bases identical to TRBD1. The germline gives CDR1 LGHDT, CDR2 YNNKEL (reference sequence). This CDR3 has 21 residues. Trimming removed 1 base from V and 9 bases from J; junction bases left unmatched: 28. The DNA of the CDR3 is TGTGCCAGCAGCCAAGCCCGACCCGATTGGACAGGGAGGCTAGGGTGGGAAAAAGCTTTCTTT. Protein product: CASSQARPDWTGRLGWEKAFF.

The rearrangement uses TRBV21-1 and TRBJ1-3. TRBV21-1 is reported as a pseudogene. CDR3 length: 18 amino acids. DNA for the CDR3: TGTGCCAGCAGCAAATCGGGAGGGATCCCGTGCTCTGGAAACACCATATATTTT. Amino acid sequence: CASSKSGGIPCSGNTIYF.

This sequence joins TRBV4-2 and TRBJ2-1; D possibly corresponds to TRBD2 (6 bases). This CDR3 is 16 amino acids long. Trimming cost V 5 bases and J 2 bases, with 16 bases left between them. Germline loops: CDR1 LGHNA, CDR2 YNFKEQ. Here the CDR3 DNA reads TGTGCCAGCAGCGGGTGGGAGGTAGCCGCCTACAATGAGCAGTTCTTC. Residues: CASSGWEVAAYNEQFF.

About this clone itself: This same CDR3 is encoded by further DNA sequences in the sample. This chain uses TRBV19 with TRBJ2-2; D ambiguous. Trimming removed 3 bases from V and 4 bases from J, with 6 bases in between. Germline values: CDR1 LNHDA, CDR2 SQIVND (reference sequence). This CDR3 is built from 13 residues. CDR3 amino acids: CASSIPGTGELFF. The CDR3 nucleotides are TGTGCCAGTAGTATTCCCGGCACCGGGGAGCTGTTTTTT.

This clone was counted a single time. This chain joins TRBV3-1 (or the pseudogene TRBV3-2) and TRBJ1-1; TRBD1 might be the D (5 bases). The CDR3 contains 11 residues. Germline lookup yields CDR1 LGHDT and CDR2 YNNKEL (reference sequence). V lost 6 bases, J lost 7 bases, and 9 bases lay in between. The CDR3 DNA reads TGTGCCAGCAGATACACAGGTGAAGCTTTCTTT. Translation: CASRYTGEAFF.

V usage is TRBV6-4 and J usage is TRBJ1-1, with 8 bases that match TRBD1. The germline gives CDR1 MRHNA, CDR2 SNTAGT. The CDR3 is 13 residues long. V lost 2 bases and J lost 5; bases outside the gene matches: 1. The CDR3 loop reads CASSDDRGTEAFF. CDR3 in DNA: TGTGCCAGCAGTGACGACAGGGGAACTGAAGCTTTCTTT.

The chain is built from TRBV10-3 and TRBJ1-6; no clear D gene. The CDR3 length is 13 residues. Germline V gene lookup returns CDR1 ENHRY and CDR2 SYGVKD. Trimming took off 4 bases at V and 7 bases at J, with 8 bases between the two ends. This CDR3 reads CAISGEVNSPLHF. In nucleotides, the CDR3 is TGTGCCATCAGTGGGGAGGTGAATTCACCCCTCCACTTT.

This chain uses TRBV10-1 with TRBJ2-7, with TRBD1 as a possible D gene (5 bases). The CDR3 is 15 residues long. The germline V and J ends were trimmed by 0 bases and 0 bases, with 9 bases remaining between them. Per germline, CDR1 WNHNN and CDR2 SYGVQD (reference sequence). The CDR3 nucleotides read TGCGCCAGCAGTGAGTCGGGTACAGGCTCCTACGAGCAGTACTTC. Translated: CASSESGTGSYEQYF.

The sample holds many counts of this clone. The V gene is TRBV5-5, the J gene TRBJ1-6; 7 positions agree with TRBD1. The CDR3 has 13 residues. Germline CDR1 reads SGHKS; CDR2 reads YYEKEE (reference sequence). V shed 5 bases and J 11 bases; nucleotides not matched to a gene: 7. In DNA, the CDR3 is TGTGCCAGCAGTCTTACAGGGGAGGCACCCCTCCACTTT. Protein sequence: CASSLTGEAPLHF.

The chain links TRBV30 to TRBJ2-3; 9 positions match TRBD2. CDR1 is GTSNPN, CDR2 SVGIG, per germline (reference sequence). Germline trimming cut 7 bases from V and 1 base from J; bases unmatched to any gene: 6. The CDR3 is 14 residues long. DNA for the CDR3: TGTGCCTACGGAGCGGGGGGCGGCACAGATACGCAGTATTTT. This encodes CAYGAGGGTDTQYF.

This sequence joins TRBV7-9 and TRBJ2-3; TRBD1 is a possible D gene (7 bases). This CDR3 region has 14 residues. V was clipped by 2 bases and J by 7 bases, with 13 bases between them. Germline loops: CDR1 SEHNR, CDR2 FQNEAQ (reference sequence). The CDR3 DNA follows: TGTGCCAGCAGCTTACAGGGGGGAAGGAATACGCAGTATTTT. Amino acid sequence: CASSLQGGRNTQYF. The entire variable domain, with the rest obtained from reference TRBV7-9 and TRBJ2-3, is as follows: DTGVSQNPRHKITKRGQNVTFRCDPISEHNRLYWYRQTLGQGPEFLTYFQNEAQLEKSRLLSDRFSAERPKGSFSTLEIQRTEQGDSAMYLCASSLQGGRNTQYFGPGTRLTVL.